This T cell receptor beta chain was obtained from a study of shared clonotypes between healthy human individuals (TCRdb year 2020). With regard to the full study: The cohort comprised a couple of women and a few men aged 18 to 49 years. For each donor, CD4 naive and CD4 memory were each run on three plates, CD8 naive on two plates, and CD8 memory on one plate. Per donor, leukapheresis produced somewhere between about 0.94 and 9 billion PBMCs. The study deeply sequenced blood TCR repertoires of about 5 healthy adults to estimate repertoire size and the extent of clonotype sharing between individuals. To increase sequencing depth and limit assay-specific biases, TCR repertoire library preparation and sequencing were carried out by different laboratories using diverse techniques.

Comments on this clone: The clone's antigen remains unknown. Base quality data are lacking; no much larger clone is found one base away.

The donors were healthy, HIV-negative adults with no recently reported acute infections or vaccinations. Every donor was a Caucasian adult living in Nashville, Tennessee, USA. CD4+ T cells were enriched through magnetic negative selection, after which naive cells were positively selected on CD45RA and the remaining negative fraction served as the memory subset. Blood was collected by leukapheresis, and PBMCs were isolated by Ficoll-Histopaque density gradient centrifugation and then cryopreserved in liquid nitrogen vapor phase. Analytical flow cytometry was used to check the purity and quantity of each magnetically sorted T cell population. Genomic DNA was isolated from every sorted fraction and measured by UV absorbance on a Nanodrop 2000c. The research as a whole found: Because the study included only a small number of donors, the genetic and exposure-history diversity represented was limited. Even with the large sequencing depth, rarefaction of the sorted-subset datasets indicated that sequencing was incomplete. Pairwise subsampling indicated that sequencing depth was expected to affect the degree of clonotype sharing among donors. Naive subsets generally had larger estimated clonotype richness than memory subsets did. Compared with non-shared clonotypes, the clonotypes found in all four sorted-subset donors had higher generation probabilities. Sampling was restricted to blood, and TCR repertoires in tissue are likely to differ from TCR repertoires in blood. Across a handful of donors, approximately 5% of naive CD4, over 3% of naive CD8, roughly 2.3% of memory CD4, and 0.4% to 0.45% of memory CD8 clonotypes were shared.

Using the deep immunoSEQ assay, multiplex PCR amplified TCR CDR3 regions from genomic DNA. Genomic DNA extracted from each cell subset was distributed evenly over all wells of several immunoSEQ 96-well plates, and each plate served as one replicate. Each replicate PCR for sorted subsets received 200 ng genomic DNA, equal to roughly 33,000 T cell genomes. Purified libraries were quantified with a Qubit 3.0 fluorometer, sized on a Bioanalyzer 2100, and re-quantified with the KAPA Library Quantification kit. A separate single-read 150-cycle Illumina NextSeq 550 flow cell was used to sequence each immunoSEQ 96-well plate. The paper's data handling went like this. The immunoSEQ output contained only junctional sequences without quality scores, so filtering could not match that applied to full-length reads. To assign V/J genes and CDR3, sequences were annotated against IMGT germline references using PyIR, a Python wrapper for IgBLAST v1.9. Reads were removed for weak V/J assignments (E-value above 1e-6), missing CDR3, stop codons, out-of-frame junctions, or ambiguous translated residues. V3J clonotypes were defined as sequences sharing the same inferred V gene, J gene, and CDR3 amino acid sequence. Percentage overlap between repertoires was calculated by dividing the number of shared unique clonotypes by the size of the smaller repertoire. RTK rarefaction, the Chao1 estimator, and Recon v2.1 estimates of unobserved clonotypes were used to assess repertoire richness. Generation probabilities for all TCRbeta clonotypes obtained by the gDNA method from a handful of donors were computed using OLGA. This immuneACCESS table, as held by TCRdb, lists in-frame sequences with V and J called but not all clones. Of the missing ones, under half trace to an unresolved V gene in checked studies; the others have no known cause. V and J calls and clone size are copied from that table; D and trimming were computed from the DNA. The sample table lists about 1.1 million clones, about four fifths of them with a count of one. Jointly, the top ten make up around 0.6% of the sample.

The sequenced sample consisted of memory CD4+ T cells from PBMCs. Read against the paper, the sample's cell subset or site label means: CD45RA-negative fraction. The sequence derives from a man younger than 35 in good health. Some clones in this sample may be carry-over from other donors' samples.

The DNA is TGTGCTAGTGGCGGGAGTACGAATGAGCAGTTCTTC. The resulting protein is CASGGSTNEQFF. This receptor chain uses TRBV12-5 and TRBJ2-1; a weak D assignment points to TRBD2 (6 bases agree). Sequences LGHNT (CDR1) and FRNRAP (CDR2) are obtained from the germline V gene. Including cysteine and phenylalanine, the CDR3 has 12 amino acids. Kept here is only the CDR3 DNA, which spans 36 bases and is read in frame from base 1. A distance of 10 bases separates the germline ends of V and J, which lose 6 bases and 7 bases respectively. Extended through the reference TRBV12-5 and TRBJ2-1 proteins, this CDR3 yields the full variable domain: DARVTQTPRHKVTEMGQEVTMRCQPILGHNTVFWYRQTMMQGLELLAYFRNRAPLDDSGMPKDRFSAEMPDATLATLKIQPSEPRDSAVYFCASGGSTNEQFFGPGTRLTVL.